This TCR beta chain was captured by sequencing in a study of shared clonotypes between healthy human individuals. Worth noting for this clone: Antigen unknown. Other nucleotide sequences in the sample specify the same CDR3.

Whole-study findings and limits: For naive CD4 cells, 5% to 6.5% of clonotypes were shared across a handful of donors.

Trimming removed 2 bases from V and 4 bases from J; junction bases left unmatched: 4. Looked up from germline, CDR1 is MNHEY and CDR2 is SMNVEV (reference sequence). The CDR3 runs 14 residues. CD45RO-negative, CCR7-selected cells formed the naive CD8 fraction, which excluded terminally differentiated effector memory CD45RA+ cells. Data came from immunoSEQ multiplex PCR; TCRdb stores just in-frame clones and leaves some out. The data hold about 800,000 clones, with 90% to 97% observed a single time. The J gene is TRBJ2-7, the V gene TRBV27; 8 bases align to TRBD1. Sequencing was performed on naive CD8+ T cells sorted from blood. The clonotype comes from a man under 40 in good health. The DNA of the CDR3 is TGTGCCAGCAGTTTACAGGGGGCAGGTTACGAGCAGTACTTC. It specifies CASSLQGAGYEQYF.